Shown below are 15 T cell receptor beta chains from a single sample sequenced in a study of cytomegalovirus exposure and HLA in healthy donors. The PCR contained 60 Vbeta and 13 Jbeta primers. TCRdb's table, derived via immunoSEQ multiplex PCR, lists solely in-frame clones and lacks some. The sample lists under 200,000 clones; under 85% were seen once. Sequencing used PBMCs. These receptors came from a woman aged 18-35 years in good health and CMV-seropositive.

CDR3 sequence (DNA): TGTGCCAGCAGTTCACCCGGGAGCTCCTATAATTCACCCCTCCACTTT. Translation gives CASSSPGSSYNSPLHF. V usage is TRBV28 and J usage is TRBJ1-6; no clear D gene. Germline CDR1 is MDHEN and CDR2 is SYDVKM. V was pared by 4 bases and J by 0 bases, with 10 bases between. CDR3 length: 16 residues.

This chain uses TRBV6-1 with TRBJ2-5, with D possibly matching TRBD2 (6 bases). There are 13 residues in the CDR3. Per germline, CDR1 MNHNS and CDR2 SASEGT. Trimming cost V 5 bases and J 7 bases, with 14 bases left between them. CDR3 nucleotide sequence: TGTGCCAGCAGTTCGACAGAAGCGGGGACCCAGTACTTC. Its protein is CASSSTEAGTQYF.

This chain uses TRBV7-3 with TRBJ2-7; 10 bases align to TRBD2. The J segment lost 6 bases and the V segment lost 2 bases, leaving 4 bases of the junction unmatched. The CDR3 totals 14 residues. The germline gives CDR1 SGHTA, CDR2 FQGTGA. CDR3 sequence (DNA): TGTGCCAGCAGCTTAGGAAGGACTAGCGGCGAGCAGTACTTC. Amino acids: CASSLGRTSGEQYF.

The chain links TRBV13 to TRBJ2-1; maybe TRBD1 (6 bases). This CDR3 has 14 amino acids. Looked up from germline, CDR1 is PRHDT and CDR2 is FYEKMQ (reference sequence). Deletions cut 2 bases from V and 6 bases from J, with 11 bases between. CDR3 DNA: TGTGCCAGCAGCTTATTTTCCAGGGGCAATGAGCAGTTCTTC. This encodes CASSLFSRGNEQFF. Variable domain in full (rest from reference TRBV13 and TRBJ2-1): AAGVIQSPRHLIKEKRETATLKCYPIPRHDTVYWYQQGPGQDPQFLISFYEKMQSDKGSIPDRFSAQQFSDYHSELNMSSLELGDSALYFCASSLFSRGNEQFFGPGTRLTVL.

This clone was observed a handful of times. The chain links TRBV19 to TRBJ2-3, with a weak D call TRBD2 (5 bases). V gave up 6 bases and J gave up 0 bases, with 7 bases separating them. Germline CDR1 reads LNHDA; CDR2 reads SQIVND (reference sequence). The CDR3 is 13 residues long. Here the CDR3 reads CASRAASTDTQYF. DNA of the CDR3: TGTGCCAGTAGAGCGGCAAGCACAGATACGCAGTATTTT.

This clone was seen a single time. The chain joins TRBV6-1 to TRBJ2-2; 11 positions match TRBD1. The junction had 3 bases not matched to a gene; V was cut back by 6 bases and J by 6 bases. The V gene's germline CDR1 is MNHNS and CDR2 SASEGT. The CDR3 is 14 amino acids. CDR3 in amino acids: CASRGTGGSGELFF. CDR3 nucleotides: TGTGCCAGCAGGGGGACAGGGGGGTCCGGGGAGCTGTTTTTT.

This clone was seen a handful of times. V and J are TRBV5-4 and TRBJ1-2, with TRBD1 as a possible D gene (5 bases). Germline V gene lookup returns CDR1 SGHNT and CDR2 YYREEE (reference sequence). This CDR3 is 15 amino acids long. The germline V and J ends were trimmed by 0 bases and 2 bases, with 11 bases remaining between them. The CDR3: CASSLEGEVNYGYTF. DNA of the CDR3: TGTGCCAGCAGCTTGGAAGGGGAGGTAAACTATGGCTACACCTTC. Variable domain in full (rest from reference TRBV5-4 and TRBJ1-2): ETGVTQSPTHLIKTRGQQVTLRCSSQSGHNTVSWYQQALGQGPQFIFQYYREEENGRGNFPPRFSGLQFPNYSSELNVNALELDDSALYLCASSLEGEVNYGYTFGSGTRLTVV.

V is TRBV30 and J is TRBJ1-1; D is ambiguous. Germline CDR1 is GTSNPN and CDR2 is SVGIG (reference sequence). CDR3 size: 12 residues. V lost 2 bases, J lost 4 bases, and 8 bases lay in between. The CDR3 DNA reads TGTGCCTGGAGTATAACGCGCACTGAAGCTTTCTTT. Amino acid sequence: CAWSITRTEAFF. Together with reference TRBV30 and TRBJ1-1, the CDR3 gives the full variable domain: SQTIHQWPATLVQPVGSPLSLECTVEGTSNPNLYWYRQAAGRGLQLLFYSVGIGQISSEVPQNLSASRPQDRQFILSSKKLLLSDSGFYLCAWSITRTEAFFGQGTRLTVV.

The CDR3 here is CSGAGTESYGYTF. In DNA form, the CDR3 reads TGCAGCGGGGCCGGGACAGAGAGCTATGGCTACACCTTC. The chain links TRBV29-1 to TRBJ1-2; 7 nucleotides line up with TRBD1. Germline V gene sequence: CDR1 SQVTM, CDR2 ANQGSEA. This CDR3 is 13 amino acids long. Trimming cost V 7 bases and J 4 bases; bases outside gene matches: 9.

The sample holds a few counts of this clone. The chain recombines TRBV11-3 with TRBJ2-2; 8 nucleotides agree with TRBD2. V lost 4 bases, J lost 4 bases, and 8 bases stayed unmatched. Per germline, CDR1 SGHNT and CDR2 YENEEA. The CDR3 spans 16 residues. CDR3 region: CASSSSLAGFTGELFF. The CDR3 DNA reads TGTGCCAGCAGCTCCTCGTTAGCGGGGTTCACCGGGGAGCTGTTTTTT.

The chain uses TRBV7-9 and TRBJ2-7; maybe TRBD2 (5 bases). The CDR3 length is 13 residues. CDR1 and CDR2 from the germline V gene are SEHNR and FQNEAQ (reference sequence). The V end lost 0 bases, the J end lost 4 bases, and 7 bases lay between the germline ends. CDR3 nucleotides: TGTGCCAGCAGCTTAGCGGGGAGTTACGAGCAGTACTTC. Amino acids: CASSLAGSYEQYF.

This chain connects TRBV18 to TRBJ2-7, with D possibly matching TRBD2 (5 bases). V lost 4 bases and J 2 bases, leaving 12 bases between the germline ends. The CDR3 consists of 14 residues. The germline V gene has CDR1 KGHSH and CDR2 LQKENI. CDR3 sequence (DNA): TGTGCCAGCTCACAGGTGGCGGGCACCTACGAGCAGTACTTC. The encoded protein is CASSQVAGTYEQYF.

This rearrangement joins TRBV7-2 to TRBJ1-4, with 10 nucleotides matching TRBD1. In germline, CDR1 is SGHTA, CDR2 FQGNSA. The CDR3 is 16 residues long. Unmatched junction bases numbered 9, after V lost 2 bases and J lost 9 bases. The CDR3 bases are TGTGCCAGCAGCTTAAGGATAGGGACAGGGGAAAAAAAACTGTTTTTT. Protein: CASSLRIGTGEKKLFF.

This chain connects TRBV5-5 to TRBJ2-7, with D perhaps TRBD1 (6 bases). The CDR3 consists of 13 residues. Germline CDR1 and CDR2: SGHKS and YYEKEE (reference sequence). V was trimmed by 0 bases and J by 4 bases, leaving 8 bases between them. CDR3 sequence reads: CASSLDRAYEQYF. DNA for the CDR3: TGTGCCAGCAGCTTGGACAGGGCGTACGAGCAGTACTTC.

J is TRBJ1-4 and V is TRBV30; D is perhaps TRBD1 (5 bases). CDR3 size: 13 residues. The germline gives CDR1 GTSNPN, CDR2 SVGIG (reference sequence). The V gene lost 3 bases and the J gene lost 4 bases, with 9 bases spanning the gap. In DNA, the CDR3 is TGTGCCTGGAGCGACAGTCTTAATGAAAAACTGTTTTTT. Protein sequence: CAWSDSLNEKLFF. Supplemented by reference TRBV30 and TRBJ1-4, the full variable domain reads SQTIHQWPATLVQPVGSPLSLECTVEGTSNPNLYWYRQAAGRGLQLLFYSVGIGQISSEVPQNLSASRPQDRQFILSSKKLLLSDSGFYLCAWSDSLNEKLFFGSGTQLSVL.